This T cell receptor (beta chain) came from a study of T cell responses to AZD1222 COVID-19 vaccine. Study conclusions and caveats: Donors were largely white British and mainly female; clonal diversity was possibly underestimated.

Profiled with immunoSEQ multiplex PCR; TCRdb holds only in-frame clones, not every one. The sample includes more than 100,000 clones, 80% to 95% of them seen just once. In this sample, this clone turned up once. Its antigen is undetermined. Germline V lookup: CDR1 GTSNPN, CDR2 SVGIG (reference sequence). The CDR3 totals 14 residues. With 2 bases clipped from V and 8 bases from J, the junction kept 7 bases outside the gene matches. The sequences come from peripheral blood, collected on day 0 of AZD1222 vaccination. The V and J genes are TRBV30 and TRBJ1-4, with 8 bases matching TRBD1. This clonotype was obtained from an adult in good health. The CDR3 nucleotides are TGTGCCTGGAGTAGGACAGGGAACATAGAAAAACTGTTTTTT. As protein: CAWSRTGNIEKLFF.